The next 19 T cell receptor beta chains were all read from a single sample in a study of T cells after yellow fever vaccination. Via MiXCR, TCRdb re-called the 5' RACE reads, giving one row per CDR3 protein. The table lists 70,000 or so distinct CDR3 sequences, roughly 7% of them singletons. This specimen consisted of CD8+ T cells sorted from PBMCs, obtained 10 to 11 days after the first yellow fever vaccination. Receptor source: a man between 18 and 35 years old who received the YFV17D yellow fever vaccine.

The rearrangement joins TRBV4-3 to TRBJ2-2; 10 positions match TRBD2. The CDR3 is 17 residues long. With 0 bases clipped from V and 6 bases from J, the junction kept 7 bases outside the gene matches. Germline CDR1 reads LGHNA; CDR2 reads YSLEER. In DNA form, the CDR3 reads TGCGCCAGCAGCCAAGAGGTCGTGACTAGCGGGCCCGGGGAGCTGTTTTTT. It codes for CASSQEVVTSGPGELFF.

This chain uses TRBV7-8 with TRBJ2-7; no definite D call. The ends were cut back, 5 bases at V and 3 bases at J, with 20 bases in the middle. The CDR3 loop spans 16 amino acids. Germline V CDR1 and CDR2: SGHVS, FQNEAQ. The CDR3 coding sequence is TGTGCCAGCAGCATATACAACAGTCCGAGAAACTACGAGCAGTACTTC. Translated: CASSIYNSPRNYEQYF.

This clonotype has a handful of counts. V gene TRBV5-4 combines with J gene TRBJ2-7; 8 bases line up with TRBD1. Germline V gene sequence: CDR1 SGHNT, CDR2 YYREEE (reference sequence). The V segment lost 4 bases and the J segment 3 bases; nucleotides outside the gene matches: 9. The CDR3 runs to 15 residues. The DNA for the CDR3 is TGTGCCAGCAGCGTCCAGGGGGCTAGCGACTACGAGCAGTACTTC. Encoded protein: CASSVQGASDYEQYF.

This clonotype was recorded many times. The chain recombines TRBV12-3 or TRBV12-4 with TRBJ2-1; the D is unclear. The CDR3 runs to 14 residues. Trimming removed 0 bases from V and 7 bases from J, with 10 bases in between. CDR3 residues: CASSLARWPNEQFF. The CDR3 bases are TGTGCCAGCAGTTTAGCCAGGTGGCCGAATGAGCAGTTCTTC.

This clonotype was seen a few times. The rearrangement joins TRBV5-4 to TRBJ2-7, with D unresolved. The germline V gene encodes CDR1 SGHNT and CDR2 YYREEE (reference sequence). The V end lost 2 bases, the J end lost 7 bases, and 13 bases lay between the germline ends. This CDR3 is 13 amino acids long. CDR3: CASSFNSAWEQYF. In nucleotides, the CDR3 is TGTGCCAGCAGCTTTAACTCGGCTTGGGAGCAGTACTTC.

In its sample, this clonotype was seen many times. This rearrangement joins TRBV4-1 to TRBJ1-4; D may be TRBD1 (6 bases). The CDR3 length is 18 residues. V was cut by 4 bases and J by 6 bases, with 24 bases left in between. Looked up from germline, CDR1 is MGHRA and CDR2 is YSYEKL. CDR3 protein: CASSLSTPRQARDEKLFF. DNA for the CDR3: TGCGCCAGCAGCCTCTCAACTCCGCGACAGGCTAGGGATGAAAAACTGTTTTTT.

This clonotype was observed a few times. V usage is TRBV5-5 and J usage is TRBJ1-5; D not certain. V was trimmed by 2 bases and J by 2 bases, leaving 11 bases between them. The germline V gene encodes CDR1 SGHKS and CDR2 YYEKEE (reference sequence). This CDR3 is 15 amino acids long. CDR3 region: CASSLNAGGNQPQHF. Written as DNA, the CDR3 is TGTGCCAGCAGCTTAAACGCTGGTGGCAATCAGCCCCAGCATTTT.

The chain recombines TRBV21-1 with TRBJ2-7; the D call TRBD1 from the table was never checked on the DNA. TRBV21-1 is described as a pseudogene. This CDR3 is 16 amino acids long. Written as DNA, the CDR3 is TGTGCCAGCAGCAAAGCGCTATTACAGGTTTGCTACGAGCAGTACGTC. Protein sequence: CASSKALLQVCYEQYV.

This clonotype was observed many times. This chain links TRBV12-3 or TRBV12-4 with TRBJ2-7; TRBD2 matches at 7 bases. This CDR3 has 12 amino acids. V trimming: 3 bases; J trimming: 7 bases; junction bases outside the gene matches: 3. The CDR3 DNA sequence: TGTGCCAGCAGTTTTGGAGCGGGGGAGCAGTACGTC. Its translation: CASSFGAGEQYV.

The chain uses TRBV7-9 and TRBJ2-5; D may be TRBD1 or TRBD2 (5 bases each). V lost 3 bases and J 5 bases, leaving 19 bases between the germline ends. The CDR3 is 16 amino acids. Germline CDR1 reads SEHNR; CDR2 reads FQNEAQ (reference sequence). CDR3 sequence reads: CASSLYAEVWGETQYF. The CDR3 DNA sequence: TGTGCCAGCAGCTTGTATGCGGAGGTTTGGGGGGAGACCCAGTACTTC.

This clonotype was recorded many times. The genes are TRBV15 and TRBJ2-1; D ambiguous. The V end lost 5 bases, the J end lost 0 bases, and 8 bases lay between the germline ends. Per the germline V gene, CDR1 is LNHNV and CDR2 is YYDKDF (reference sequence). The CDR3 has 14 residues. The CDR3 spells CATSVQSSYNEQFF. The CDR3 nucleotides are TGTGCCACCAGCGTACAAAGCTCCTACAATGAGCAGTTCTTC.

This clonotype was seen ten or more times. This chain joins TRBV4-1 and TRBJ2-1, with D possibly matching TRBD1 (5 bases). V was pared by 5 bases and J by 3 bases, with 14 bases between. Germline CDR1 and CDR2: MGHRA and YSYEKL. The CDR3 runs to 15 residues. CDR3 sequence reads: CASSSKGVDYNEQFF. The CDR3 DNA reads TGCGCCAGCAGCTCCAAAGGGGTAGACTACAATGAGCAGTTCTTC.

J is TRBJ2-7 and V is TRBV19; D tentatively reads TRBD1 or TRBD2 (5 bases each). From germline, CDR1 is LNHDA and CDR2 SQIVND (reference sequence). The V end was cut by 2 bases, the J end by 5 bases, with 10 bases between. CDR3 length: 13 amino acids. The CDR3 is CASSISGTHEQYF. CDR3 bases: TGTGCCAGTAGTATATCTGGGACCCACGAGCAGTACTTC.

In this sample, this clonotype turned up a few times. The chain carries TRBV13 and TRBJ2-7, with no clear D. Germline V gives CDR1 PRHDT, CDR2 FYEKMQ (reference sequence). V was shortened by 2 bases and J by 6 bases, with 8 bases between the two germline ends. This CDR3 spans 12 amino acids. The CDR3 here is CASSLSLGEQYF. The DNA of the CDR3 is TGTGCCAGCAGCTTATCTTTAGGCGAGCAGTACTTC.

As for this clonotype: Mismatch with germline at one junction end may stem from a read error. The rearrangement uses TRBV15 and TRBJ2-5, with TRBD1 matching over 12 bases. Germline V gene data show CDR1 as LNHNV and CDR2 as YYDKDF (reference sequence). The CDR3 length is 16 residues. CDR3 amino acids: CATNRPGQGAAETQYF. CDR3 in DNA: TGTGCCACCAACAGACCGGGACAGGGGGCTGCGGAGACCCAGTACTTC.

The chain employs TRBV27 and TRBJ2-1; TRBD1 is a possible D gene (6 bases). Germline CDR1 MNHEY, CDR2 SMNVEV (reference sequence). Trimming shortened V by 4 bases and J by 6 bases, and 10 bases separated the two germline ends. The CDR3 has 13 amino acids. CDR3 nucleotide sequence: TGTGCCAGCAGTTCCGAACAGGGCAATGAGCAGTTCTTC. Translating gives CASSSEQGNEQFF.

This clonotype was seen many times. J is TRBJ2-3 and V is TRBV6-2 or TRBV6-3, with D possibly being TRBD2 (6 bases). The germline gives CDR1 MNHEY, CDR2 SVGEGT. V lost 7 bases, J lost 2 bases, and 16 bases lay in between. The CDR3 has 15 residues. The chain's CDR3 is CASIEGLGDTDTQYF. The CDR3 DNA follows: TGTGCCAGCATCGAGGGACTCGGCGACACAGATACGCAGTATTTT.

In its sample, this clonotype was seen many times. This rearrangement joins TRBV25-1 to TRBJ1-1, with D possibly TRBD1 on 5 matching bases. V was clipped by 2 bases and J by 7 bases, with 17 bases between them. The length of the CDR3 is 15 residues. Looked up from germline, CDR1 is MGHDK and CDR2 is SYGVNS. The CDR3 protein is CASSEGTWARIEAFF. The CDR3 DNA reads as TGTGCCAGCAGTGAAGGGACGTGGGCTCGAATTGAAGCTTTCTTT.

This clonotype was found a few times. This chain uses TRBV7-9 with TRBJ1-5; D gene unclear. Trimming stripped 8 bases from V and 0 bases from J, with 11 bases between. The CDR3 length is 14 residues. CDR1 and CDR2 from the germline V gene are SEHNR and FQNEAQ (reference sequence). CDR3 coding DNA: TGTGCCAGCGCGCCGGTCTATAGCAATCAGCCCCAGCATTTT. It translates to CASAPVYSNQPQHF.